This T cell receptor (beta chain) originates from a study of T cells in pancreatic ductal adenocarcinoma. Notes on the study in general: Enrichment of CD45RO+ effector over naive T cells in tumors may bias clonality.

Surgery without prior neoadjuvant therapy was the treatment of the selected pancreatic ductal adenocarcinoma patients. A word on this clone: What it binds is unknown.

Libraries were prepared by immunoSEQ multiplex PCR; TCRdb keeps only in-frame clonotypes and omits some of them. This sample has 97,000 or so clones, with about 95% found just once. The germline V gene encodes CDR1 ENHRY and CDR2 SYGVKD. The ends lost 8 bases at V and 2 bases at J; junction bases unmatched: 5. The CDR3 has 13 amino acids. The sequence derives from a human donor with pancreatic ductal adenocarcinoma. The rearrangement links TRBV10-3 to TRBJ1-1; 7 bases are shared with TRBD1. What was sequenced was PBMCs. CDR3 amino acids: CAISDRANTEAFF. CDR3 in DNA: TGTGCCATCTCCGACAGGGCTAACACTGAAGCTTTCTTT.